The 27 T cell receptor beta chains below were found in one sample sequenced in a study of T cells in women clearing cervical HPV infection. The table came from immunoSEQ multiplex PCR; TCRdb's copy has only in-frame clones and leaves some out. In all, the sample yields about 27,000 clones. The sequenced sample was blood buffy coat. The receptors come from a woman between 18 and 70 years old with a cervical HPV16 infection that either progressed to CIN3+ or cleared (not recorded which).

A word on this clone: The sequenced fragment ends 3 residues before the CDR3 boundary, so the rest is inferred from the germline J gene. This chain links TRBV11-2 with TRBJ1-5; maybe TRBD1 (5 bases). Germline loops: CDR1 SGHAT, CDR2 FQNNGV. V lost 4 bases, J lost 4 bases, and 5 bases lay in between. The CDR3 covers 12 residues. CDR3: CASSSGNQPQHF. The CDR3 DNA, read in part, is TGTGCCAGCAGCTCAGGGAATCAGCCC.

About this clone itself: The read terminates 3 residues ahead of where the CDR3 ends, so the germline J gene completes it. The chain joins TRBV7-9 to TRBJ2-2, with no clear D. The CDR3 length is 13 residues. The V gene's germline CDR1 is SEHNR and CDR2 FQNEAQ (reference sequence). V lost 5 bases, J lost 0 bases, and 4 bases lay in between. The covered CDR3 bases are TGTGCCAGCAGCCCTACGAACACCGGGGAG. Residues: CASSPTNTGE. The whole CDR3 sequence is CASSPTNTGELFF.

CDR3 DNA (partial): TGCAGTGCTGGACTAGCGGGGGCCACAGATACG. Residues: CSAGLAGATDT. The full CDR3 protein reads CSAGLAGATDTQYF. This chain connects TRBV20-1 to TRBJ2-3; 13 bases are a match to TRBD2. The CDR3 end falls 3 residues outside the read, so it is completed with the germline J gene. Per the germline V gene, CDR1 is DFQATT and CDR2 is SNEGSKA (reference sequence). The V and J ends lost 5 bases and 2 bases, in that order; junction bases with no gene match: 1. This CDR3 comprises 14 residues.

Turning to this clone: The read falls 3 residues short of the CDR3 end, and the missing part is taken from the germline J gene. The chain recombines TRBV2 with TRBJ2-3; maybe TRBD1 (6 bases). Germline V lookup: CDR1 SNHLY, CDR2 FYNNEI. This CDR3 region has 14 residues. This chain's CDR3 is CASSTTGLNQPQYF. The covered CDR3 bases are TGTGCCAGCAGCACCACAGGGCTCAATCAGCCG. Complete variable domain (other parts from reference TRBV2 and TRBJ2-3): EPEVTQTPSHQVTQMGQEVILRCVPISNHLYFYWYRQILGQKVEFLVSFYNNEISEKSEIFDDQFSVERPDGSNFTLKIRSTKLEDSAMYFCASSTTGLNQPQYFGPGTRLTVL.

Worth noting for this clone: The sequence runs out 3 residues before the end of the CDR3; the remainder is reconstructed from the germline J gene. The chain has TRBV29-1 and TRBJ2-4; D call uncertain. This CDR3 is 8 amino acids long. Germline V gene lookup returns CDR1 SQVTM and CDR2 ANQGSEA. The CDR3 is CSVGGQYF. The sequenced part of the CDR3 DNA is TGCAGCGTTGGCGGT.

Note on this clone: The observed sequence ends 3 residues before the CDR3 terminus, with the missing tail filled in from the germline J gene. V and J are TRBV27 and TRBJ1-5; D call uncertain. The CDR3 runs to 15 residues. Per the germline V gene, CDR1 is MNHEY and CDR2 is SMNVEV (reference sequence). The V gene lost 5 bases and the J gene lost 6 bases, with 17 bases spanning the gap. The CDR3 region is CASSPRSPLSQPQHF. The CDR3 DNA, read in part, is TGTGCCAGCAGTCCCCGGTCCCCTCTTAGTCAGCCC.

Regarding this clone: The junction departs from germline at one end; a sequencing error may be responsible. The read terminates 3 residues before the CDR3 end, so the remaining end is supplied by the germline J gene. The same CDR3 can be traced to other DNA sequences in this sample. The chain is built from TRBV7-2 and TRBJ1-3; D is perhaps TRBD1 (6 bases). This CDR3 has 14 amino acids. Looked up from germline, CDR1 is SGHTA and CDR2 is FQGNSA. The part of the CDR3 DNA that was read is TGTGCCAGCAGCTTAGGAGGAGGGGGAAACACA. Amino acid sequence: CASSLGGGGNT. The CDR3 reads in full as CASSLGGGGNTIYF. Filled out from reference TRBV7-2 and TRBJ1-3, the complete variable domain reads GAGVSQSPSNKVTEKGKDVELRCDPISGHTALYWYRQSLGQGLEFLIYFQGNSAPDKSGLPSDRFSAERTGGSVSTLTIQRTQQEDSAVYLCASSLGGGGNTIYFGEGSWLTVV.

Concerning this clone: The read stops 3 residues short of the end of the CDR3; the missing end is completed from the germline J gene. The rearrangement uses TRBV7-9 and TRBJ1-4; D is ambiguous. Trimming removed 3 bases from V and 8 bases from J, with 10 bases in between. Germline-derived CDR1 and CDR2 are SEHNR and FQNEAQ (reference sequence). The CDR3 length is 13 residues. CDR3 DNA, as far as it was read: TGTGCCAGCAGCTTTCAGGAGAGGGAAAAA. Protein sequence: CASSFQEREK. The entire CDR3 protein reads CASSFQEREKLFF.

Points on this clone: The read is 3 residues too short to cover the CDR3 end, so that end is filled in from the germline J gene. The gene calls are TRBV7-3 and TRBJ2-3; tentative D call: TRBD1 (5 bases). CDR1 and CDR2 (germline): SGHTA, FQGTGA. This CDR3 has 15 residues. Trimming took off 2 bases at V and 1 base at J, with 10 bases between the two ends. The CDR3 protein is CASSLGPGRTDTQYF. The CDR3 bases that were read are TGTGCCAGCAGCTTAGGCCCAGGGCGCACAGATACG.

In regard to this clone: The read comes to an end 3 residues before the CDR3 does, leaving the germline J gene to fill in the end. The chain is built from TRBV20-1 and TRBJ2-3, with 11 positions matching TRBD2. The CDR3 extends over 15 amino acids. The V gene's germline CDR1 is DFQATT and CDR2 SNEGSKA (reference sequence). The CDR3 DNA, read in part, is TGCAGTGCTAGAGCTATTAGCGGGAGGGGTGAGACG. Encoded protein: CSARAISGRGET. From start to end, the CDR3 is CSARAISGRGETQYF.

For this clone: One end of the junction is discordant with germline, which a read error may explain. The read is 3 residues too short to cover the CDR3 end, so that end is filled in from the germline J gene. The chain employs TRBV4-2 and TRBJ2-7, with 7 bases identical to TRBD1. This CDR3 spans 15 amino acids. Per the germline V gene, CDR1 is LGHNA and CDR2 is YNFKEQ. The part of the CDR3 DNA that was read is TGCGCCAGCAGTCACAGGGGTTCCCCGAACTACGAG. Its translation: CASSHRGSPNYE. The CDR3 reads in full as CASSHRGSPNYEQYF.

On this clone itself: The read falls 3 residues short of the CDR3 end, and the missing part is taken from the germline J gene. The J gene is TRBJ2-3, the V gene TRBV5-1, with D possibly being TRBD1 (6 bases). Germline V lookup: CDR1 SGHRS, CDR2 YFSETQ. The CDR3 loop spans 18 amino acids. Deletions cut 0 bases from V and 0 bases from J, with 17 bases between. The CDR3: CASSLAQGPRPSTDTQYF. Partial CDR3 DNA: TGCGCCAGCAGCTTGGCTCAGGGGCCTCGCCCCAGCACAGATACG.

On this clone itself: The missing CDR3 end, 3 residues past where the read stops, is filled in from the germline J gene. V usage is TRBV7-8 and J usage is TRBJ2-3, with D perhaps matching TRBD2 (5 bases). Germline V gives CDR1 SGHVS, CDR2 FQNEAQ. The CDR3 has 15 amino acids. The CDR3 spells CASRPDGAAQETQYF. The CDR3 bases that were read are TGTGCCAGCAGGCCGGACGGAGCGGCGCAAGAGACG. Supplemented by reference TRBV7-8 and TRBJ2-3, the full variable domain reads GAGVSQSPRYKVAKRGQDVALRCDPISGHVSLFWYQQALGQGPEFLTYFQNEAQLDKSGLPSDRFFAERPEGSVSTLKIQRTQQEDSAVYLCASRPDGAAQETQYFGPGTRLTVL.

A remark on this clone: The read halts 3 residues ahead of the CDR3 end, with the missing end drawn from the germline J gene. This chain links TRBV19 with TRBJ1-1; 7 bases align to TRBD1. Germline V gives CDR1 LNHDA, CDR2 SQIVND (reference sequence). V lost 5 bases to trimming and J lost 4 bases; unmatched junction nucleotides: 7. The CDR3 runs to 14 residues. The CDR3 bases that were read are TGTGCCAGTAGTGTGAACAGGGGTGGCACTGAA. It yields the protein CASSVNRGGTE. The full CDR3 is CASSVNRGGTEAFF.

The CDR3 DNA, read in part, is TGTGCCAGCAGTTCCTTGGGACAGGGCGATGGT. As protein: CASSSLGQGDG. The entire CDR3 sequence reads CASSSLGQGDGQYF. V gene TRBV6-2 or TRBV6-3 combines with J gene TRBJ2-4; TRBD1 matches 9 bases. The read ends 3 residues early relative to the CDR3; the germline J gene fills the gap. Germline-derived CDR1 and CDR2 are MNHEY and SVGEGT. The CDR3 runs 14 residues.

Concerning this clone itself: The read comes to an end 3 residues before the CDR3 does, leaving the germline J gene to fill in the end. The chain recombines TRBV11-3 with TRBJ2-3, with 7 bases matching TRBD2. CDR1 SGHNT and CDR2 YENEEA come from the germline V gene. The V and J ends lost 1 base and 1 base, in that order; junction bases with no gene match: 2. There are 15 residues in the CDR3. The CDR3 region is CASSLVAGGTDTQYF. CDR3 bases read: TGTGCCAGCAGCTTAGTAGCGGGTGGCACAGATACG.

Concerning this clone itself: Read data end 3 residues before the CDR3 end; the end is taken from the germline J gene. This chain uses TRBV7-9 with TRBJ2-3, with D unclear. CDR1 SEHNR and CDR2 FQNEAQ come from the germline V gene (reference sequence). The CDR3 length is 13 residues. CDR3 region: CASSRISGQPQYF. CDR3 bases read: TGTGCCAGCAGCCGAATCTCGGGTCAGCCG.

This CDR3 is CASSLALTLSYEQYF. CDR3 bases read: TGCGCCAGCAGCTTGGCCCTAACCCTCTCCTACGAG. The V call is TRBV5-1, the J call TRBJ2-7; unclear D gene. Read data end 3 residues before the CDR3 end; the end is taken from the germline J gene. Germline CDR1 is SGHRS and CDR2 is YFSETQ. The CDR3 runs 15 residues. The V end lost 0 bases, the J end lost 0 bases, and 10 bases lay between the germline ends.

As for this clone: The read ends 3 residues shy of where the CDR3 ends; the end is completed using the germline J gene. The rearrangement uses TRBV7-2 and TRBJ1-4; no firm D call. There are 14 residues in the CDR3. Trimming cost V 5 bases and J 8 bases, with 15 bases left between them. Germline CDR1 reads SGHTA; CDR2 reads FQGNSA. The DNA read from the CDR3 is TGTGCCAGCAGCCCTCAGTGGAGCGGAGAAAAA. It yields the protein CASSPQWSGEK. The full-length CDR3 reads as CASSPQWSGEKLFF.

As regards this clone: The read gets to within 3 residues of the CDR3 end, and the germline J gene fills in the rest. V is TRBV5-3 and J is TRBJ1-1, with 9 bases aligning to TRBD1. TRBV5-3 is recorded as an ORF, its role being uncertain. The trim removed 4 bases at V and 0 bases at J, leaving 7 bases unmatched. The CDR3 has 16 amino acids. The DNA read from the CDR3 is TGTGCCAGAAGCCTGGGACAGGGCGGGGTGAACACTGAA. Amino acids: CARSLGQGGVNTE. The entire CDR3 is CARSLGQGGVNTEAFF.

Remarks on this clone: The read halts 3 residues ahead of the CDR3 end, with the missing end drawn from the germline J gene. Other DNA sequences from this sample encode an identical CDR3 as well. This chain connects TRBV7-2 to TRBJ2-3, with D perhaps TRBD2 (6 bases). CDR3 length equals 14 residues. Germline CDR1 reads SGHTA; CDR2 reads FQGNSA. Partial CDR3 DNA: TGTGCCAGCAGCTTAGCGGGGGGAGGAGAGACG. Translating gives CASSLAGGGET. The full CDR3 is CASSLAGGGETQYF.

Of note for this clone: The observed sequence ends 3 residues before the CDR3 terminus, with the missing tail filled in from the germline J gene. The chain has TRBV19 and TRBJ1-5; the D gene is possibly TRBD1 (6 bases). Germline V gene lookup returns CDR1 LNHDA and CDR2 SQIVND (reference sequence). This CDR3 has 16 residues. V lost 1 base, J lost 3 bases, and 13 bases lay in between. The DNA read from the CDR3 is TGTGCCAGTAGTATAGGAAGACAGGTTAACAATCAGCCC. Protein: CASSIGRQVNNQP. The entire CDR3 protein reads CASSIGRQVNNQPQHF.

As to this clone: The CDR3 goes on 3 residues after the read ends, and that part is filled in from the germline J gene. The V and J genes are TRBV11-3 and TRBJ2-2; the D gene is possibly TRBD1 (5 bases). The CDR3 covers 13 residues. Trimming removed 2 bases from V and 5 bases from J, with 6 bases in between. Germline V gene sequence: CDR1 SGHNT, CDR2 YENEEA. Incomplete CDR3 DNA: TGTGCCAGCAGCTTACAGGGTACCGGGGAG. Residues: CASSLQGTGE. The complete CDR3 protein is CASSLQGTGELFF.

About this clone itself: With the read ending 3 residues before the CDR3 end, the germline J gene is used to fill in that end. The genes are TRBV4-1 and TRBJ2-3; 7 bases are shared with TRBD1. This CDR3 region has 15 residues. Germline trimming cut 4 bases from V and 6 bases from J; bases unmatched to any gene: 10. Germline values: CDR1 MGHRA, CDR2 YSYEKL. The CDR3 spells CASSPTGLVWDTQYF. The part of the CDR3 DNA that was read is TGCGCCAGCAGCCCGACAGGGTTGGTTTGGGATACG.

Of note for this clone: The read ends 3 residues before the CDR3 terminus; that terminus is restored from the germline J gene. The chain carries TRBV5-1 and TRBJ1-1; 9 nucleotides align to TRBD1. The CDR3 is made up of 14 amino acids. V lost 4 bases, J lost 4 bases, and 5 bases stayed unmatched. In germline, CDR1 is SGHRS, CDR2 YFSETQ. The DNA read from the CDR3 is TGCGCCAGCAGCGGACTGGGACAGGGCACTGAA. Its protein product is CASSGLGQGTE. The CDR3, in full, reads CASSGLGQGTEAFF.

About this clone: The CDR3 end lies 3 residues beyond the end of the read and is filled in from the germline J gene. The chain links TRBV7-3 to TRBJ2-1; 9 nucleotides align to TRBD2. V gave up 5 bases and J gave up 4 bases; unmatched junction bases: 6. The length of the CDR3 is 15 residues. Looked up from germline, CDR1 is SGHTA and CDR2 is FQGTGA. CDR3 DNA, as far as it was read: TGTGCCAGCAGCCAGACTAGCGGCCCTTACAATGAG. It translates to CASSQTSGPYNE. In full, the CDR3 is CASSQTSGPYNEQFF.

As for this clone: The read ends 3 residues before the CDR3 terminus; that terminus is restored from the germline J gene. V gene TRBV19 combines with J gene TRBJ2-7, with D maybe TRBD1 (7 bases). The ends were cut back, 4 bases at V and 3 bases at J, with 10 bases in the middle. The CDR3 loop spans 13 amino acids. Germline CDR1 reads LNHDA; CDR2 reads SQIVND (reference sequence). CDR3 DNA, as far as it was read: TGTGCCAGTAGTACCCAGGGGGGCTACGAG. Protein: CASSTQGGYE. The complete CDR3 protein is CASSTQGGYEQYF.